The T cell receptor (beta chain) described here comes from a study of cytomegalovirus exposure and HLA in healthy donors (dated by TCRdb to about 2017). Turning to the overall study: According to an earlier analysis of around 600 of the donors, 200 million or so T cells yielded 117 million unique TCR beta sequences and about 300 Gb of sequence data. About 280 gigabases of sequencing data and around 90 million unique TCR sequences made up an early release that covered several hundred HLA-typed donors. Rather than using new phenotypic data, the later analysis identified candidate immune exposures from TCR beta sequences and from how often those sequences occurred across donors. A separate validation cohort of roughly 110 different subjects was used in addition to the 666-subject first cohort. The aim of the study was to test whether cataloging public T cell receptors could identify signatures of past pathogen exposure. The T cell repertoires of some 700 subjects were profiled by immunosequencing and related to cytomegalovirus serostatus. Typing coverage varied by locus: roughly 629-630 donors for A, B, C, DRB1 and DQB1; roughly 520 for DQA1; more than 600 for DPA1; more than 450 for DPB1. Alongside the repertoire data, information on donor age, sex, ethnicity and CMV serostatus was compiled. Among 398 genotyped donors of the cohort, an average of about 240,000 unique TCR beta nucleotide sequences were sequenced per donor, about a sixth of them non-productive. A later genetic analysis took genome-wide SNP genotypes for about 55% of the 666 donors and used that subset as a discovery cohort. A later analysis re-examined previously published TCR beta repertoires from over 500 donors and added high-resolution HLA genotyping to investigate patterns of TCR occurrence. HLA typing included class I and class II loci at four-digit resolution. All discovery cohort repertoires had been generated on a single sequencing platform. To predict cytomegalovirus infection status, the study combined high-throughput TCR immunosequencing, statistical association of individual TCRs with disease status, and machine learning. Among the approximately 430 genotyped donors, 81% belonged to the genetic ancestry cluster associated with self-reported Caucasian donors. Roughly five DR-DQ haplotypes were treated as single units for association and clustering because of strong linkage in the cohort. In an earlier analysis of roughly 540 of the donors, high-throughput TCR beta sequencing was used to judge whether each TCR beta V gene segment behaved as functional or pseudogenic. Study-wide conclusions, independent of this receptor: In a later genetic analysis, fewer N-insertions in productive TCRs were reported among donors in an Asian-associated ancestry cluster than the 666-donor mean. While some public TCRs were present in many individuals, most TCR sequences turned up only very rarely across donors. When HLA alleles, especially DR and DQ, strongly co-occurred, TCR associations were difficult to assign to individual alleles. A later analysis associated about 17,000 TCR beta sequences with specific HLA alleles at a false discovery rate of 0.05. Sequencing depth was assumed to be roughly uniform across donors in the presence/absence analyses, though that assumption may not hold. Immune exposure information for the cohort was limited to CMV serostatus. The cohort was sequenced for TCR beta chains only, and without alpha or paired-chain data the features that could be detected were limited. The authors suggested that the approach could potentially be extended to other disease states and immunological phenotypes. In the study, 150 to 200 TCR beta chains were listed as associated with cytomegalovirus. Some IMGT-functional V segments, including TRBV6-2 and TRBV6-3, could not be distinguished by the 87-base-pair reads and were therefore excluded. A further reported finding was that TCR beta sequences accurately predicted the HLA-A and HLA-B alleles for most subjects in the first cohort. In both the original and validation cohorts, the classifier was reported to diagnose cytomegalovirus status with high specificity and sensitivity. The earlier analysis of approximately 560 of the donors excluded some 16 rarely observed V segments, including chromosome 9 orphons, because counts were too low. Several of the top co-occurrence clusters appeared to be linked to parvovirus B19, influenza, CMV and Epstein-Barr virus, according to a later analysis. In vitro tests confirmed that a few of the cytomegalovirus-associated TCR beta chains recognize cytomegalovirus antigens. V-gene and J-gene trimming of TCR beta chains was associated with a missense DCLRE1C variant in a later genetic analysis, and the association was replicated in an independent cohort. The sequencing pipeline was judged likely to have produced a cluster of highly shared sequence variants as a technical artifact. In an earlier analysis of some 550 of the donors, most TCR beta V segments were observed in productive rearrangements about 90% or about 30% of the time, broadly matching IMGT annotations. Because some donors lacked HLA typing at each locus, the association tests relied only on the typed subset. Linkage disequilibrium might explain the correlated functional status among segregating V segments, but an unknown experimental factor could not be ruled out. Compared with equally common non-associated chains, HLA-associated TCR beta chains in a later analysis were more clonally expanded and had lower generation probabilities. A later analysis found that TCR association rates varied across HLA loci, with DRB1 alleles showing the most associated TCRs and HLA-C alleles the fewest. According to a later analysis, most CMV-associated TCR beta chains appeared to be HLA-restricted, and the HLA associations seemed to be driven largely by CMV exposure.

The cohort comprised some 730 healthy bone marrow donors. At the time of sampling, every cohort member was nominally healthy, though immune exposures that went unrecorded were likely present. The donor tested CMV seropositive and was one of the 289 seropositive cohort members. Each donor provided a peripheral blood sample, and peripheral blood mononuclear cells were used for TCR beta sequencing. Genomic DNA was extracted from the blood cell samples with the Qiagen DNeasy Blood Extraction Kit. For this clone: The antigen it binds to is not known. The sample holds no much larger clone one base away, and base qualities are not on file.

From its cysteine to its phenylalanine, the CDR3 spans 11 amino acids. Only CDR3 DNA remains: 33 bases, in frame from the first base. Unmatched junction bases come to 6, with V trimmed by 6 bases and J by 8 bases. Looking up the germline V gene (reference sequence) yields CDR1 DFQATT and CDR2 SNEGSKA. The method was the immunoSEQ multiplex PCR assay. A mixture of 60 forward primers for TCR Vbeta segments and 13 reverse primers for TCR Jbeta segments was used in the multiplex PCR. A multiplex PCR assay on genomic DNA amplified the CDR3 region of rearranged TCR beta genes. Amplified TCR beta libraries were sequenced as 87-base-pair reads on the Illumina HiSeq System. Per the original workflow: Across the 500 to 750 repertoires, a later analysis counted tens of millions of unique TCR beta chains, about 10 million of which were shared by at least two donors. To remove PCR and sequencing errors, raw reads were error-corrected and collapsed into unique sequences using a nearest-neighbor algorithm that merged closely related sequences. V, D and J gene segments were assigned by aligning CDR3 sequences to IMGT reference sequences. For a sequence to be retained, a match of at least six nucleotides to both a V gene segment and a J gene segment was required. Rearrangements were called productive when the CDR3 lacked stop codons and stayed in frame with V and J; all others were non-productive. CDR3 was defined according to IMGT convention as the region running from the second conserved V-encoded cysteine to the conserved J-encoded phenylalanine. Sequences without an unambiguous match to a single V gene segment were excluded from the earlier analysis of about 600 of the donors. In an earlier analysis of several hundred of the donors, V segments were called functional above 56.7% productive rearrangements and were called segregating when the between-donor standard deviation exceeded 5%. A statistical classification framework was built for diagnosing cytomegalovirus status from the catalog of TCR beta chain sequences. A later analysis assigned V and J genes by comparing TCR nucleotide sequences with IMGT/GENE-DB human TR gene sequences. A later analysis assigned CDR3 sequences and most-parsimonious VDJ recombination scenarios with the TCRdist pipeline. In a later analysis, every TCR beta chain was defined by the combination of its CDR3 amino acid sequence and its V-gene family, and reads without a unique V-gene family were dropped. To address suspected cross-contamination and a sequencing artifact, a later analysis removed some 620 highly shared, low-generation-probability nucleotide sequences. In a later analysis, a clonal expansion index was calculated for each public chain from normalized within-repertoire ranks of inferred template counts. Generation probabilities in a later analysis came from a VDJ recombination model fitted to out-of-frame rearrangements, and those results were checked against IGoR. A later analysis scored TCR-TCR, TCR-HLA and TCR-CMV co-occurrence with hypergeometric tests, applying a repertoire-size bias correction to TCR pairs. False discovery rates were estimated in a later analysis by permuting HLA or CMV assignments 20 times. A later analysis grouped co-occurring TCRs with DBSCAN, adding TCRdist sequence similarity when clustering within HLA-allele-positive subsets. For co-occurrence clustering, repertoires with fewer than 30,000 or more than 120,000 public chains were excluded, along with 4 to 6 repertoires with anomalous nucleotide sharing. TCRdb obtained this table from immuneACCESS and retained in-frame rearrangements with V and J assigned. These tables miss some clones; where compared with another copy, unresolved V genes account for less than half of the shortfall, and the remainder is unexplained. That table furnishes V, J and clone size, whereas the DNA furnished D and trimming. In this sample the table shows approximately 100,000 clones, around three quarters of which occur a single time. The leading ten clones occupy more than 3.5% of the sample.

This chain joins TRBV20-1 to TRBJ1-2, with 7 bases in between that match TRBD1. Sequencing was carried out using PBMCs. The receptor was derived from a female donor in good health and CMV-seropositive. In nucleotide form, the sequence is TGCAGTGCATCAACAGGGGACGGCTACACCTTC. This sequence encodes CSASTGDGYTF.